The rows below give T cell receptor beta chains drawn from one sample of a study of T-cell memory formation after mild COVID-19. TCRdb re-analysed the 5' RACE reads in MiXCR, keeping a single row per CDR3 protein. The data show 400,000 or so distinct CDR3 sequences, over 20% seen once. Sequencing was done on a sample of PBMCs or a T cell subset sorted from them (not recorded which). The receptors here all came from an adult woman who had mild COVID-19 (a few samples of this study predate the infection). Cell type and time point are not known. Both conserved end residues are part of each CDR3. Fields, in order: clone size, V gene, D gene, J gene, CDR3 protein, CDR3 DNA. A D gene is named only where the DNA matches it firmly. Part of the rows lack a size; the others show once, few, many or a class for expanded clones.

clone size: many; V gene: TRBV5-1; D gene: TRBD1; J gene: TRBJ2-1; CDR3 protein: CASSWGDRAYNEQFF; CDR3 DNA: TGCGCCAGCAGCTGGGGGGACAGGGCATACAATGAGCAGTTCTTC
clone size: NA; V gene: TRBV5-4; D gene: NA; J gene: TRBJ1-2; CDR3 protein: CASSPAGGAGYGYTF; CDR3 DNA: TGTGCCAGCAGCCCCGCGGGGGGGGCGGGCTATGGCTACACCTTC
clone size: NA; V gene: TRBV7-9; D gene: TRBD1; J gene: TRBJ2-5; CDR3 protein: CASSLGDRREETQYF; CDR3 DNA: TGTGCCAGCAGCTTAGGGGACAGGCGGGAAGAGACCCAGTACTTC
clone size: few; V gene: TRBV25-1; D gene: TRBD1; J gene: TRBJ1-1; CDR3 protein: CASSVAGGENTEAFF; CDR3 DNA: TGTGCCAGCAGTGTGGCAGGGGGAGAGAACACTGAAGCTTTCTTT
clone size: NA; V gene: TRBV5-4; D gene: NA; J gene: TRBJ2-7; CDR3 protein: CASSSKGGSYEQYF; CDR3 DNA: TGTGCCAGCAGCTCCAAGGGTGGATCCTACGAGCAGTACTTC
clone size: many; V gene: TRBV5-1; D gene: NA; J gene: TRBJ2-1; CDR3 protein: CASSPDLATLVVEQFF; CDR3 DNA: TGCGCCAGCAGCCCTGACTTAGCGACCCTGGTTGTTGAGCAGTTCTTC
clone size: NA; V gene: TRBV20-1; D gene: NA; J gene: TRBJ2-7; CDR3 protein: CSARIRGRGAYEQYF; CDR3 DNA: TGCAGTGCTCGTATCAGGGGCAGAGGAGCCTACGAGCAGTACTTC
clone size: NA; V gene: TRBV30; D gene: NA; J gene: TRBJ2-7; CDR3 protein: CAWSIRGVYEQYF; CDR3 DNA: TGTGCCTGGAGTATCCGAGGAGTATACGAGCAGTACTTC
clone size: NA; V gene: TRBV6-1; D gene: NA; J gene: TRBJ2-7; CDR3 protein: CASSEGTALYEQYF; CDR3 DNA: TGTGCCAGCAGTGAAGGGACGGCCCTATACGAGCAGTACTTC
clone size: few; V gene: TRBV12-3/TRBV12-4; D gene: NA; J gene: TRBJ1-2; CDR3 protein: CASLGAASNYGYTF; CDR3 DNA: TGTGCCAGTCTAGGGGCAGCCTCTAACTATGGCTACACCTTC
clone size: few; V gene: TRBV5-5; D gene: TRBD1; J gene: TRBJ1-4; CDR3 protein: CASSPGTATNEKLFF; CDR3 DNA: TGTGCCAGCAGCCCGGGGACAGCAACTAATGAAAAACTGTTTTTT
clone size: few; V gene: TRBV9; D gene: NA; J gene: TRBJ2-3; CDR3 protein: CASSVVPTDTDTQYF; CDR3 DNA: TGTGCCAGCAGCGTAGTTCCGACAGACACAGATACGCAGTATTTT
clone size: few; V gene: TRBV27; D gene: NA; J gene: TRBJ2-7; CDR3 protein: CASSLSRTRSSYEQYF; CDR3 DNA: TGTGCCAGCAGTTTATCCCGAACACGAAGCTCCTACGAGCAGTACTTC
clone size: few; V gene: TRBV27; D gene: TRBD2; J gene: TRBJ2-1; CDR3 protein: CASSLAGGATNEQFF; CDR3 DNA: TGTGCCAGCAGTTTGGCGGGAGGGGCGACGAATGAGCAGTTCTTC
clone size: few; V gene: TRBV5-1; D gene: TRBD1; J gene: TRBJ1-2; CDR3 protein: CASRQAEDRDYGYTF; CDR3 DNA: TGCGCCAGCAGGCAGGCCGAGGACAGGGACTATGGCTACACCTTC
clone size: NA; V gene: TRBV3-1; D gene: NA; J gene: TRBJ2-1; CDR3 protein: CASSQEGSPGGQFF; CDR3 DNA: TGTGCCAGCAGCCAAGAAGGTAGCCCGGGTGGGCAGTTCTTC
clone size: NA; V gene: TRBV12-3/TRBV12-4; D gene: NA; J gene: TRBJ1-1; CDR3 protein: CASSLDSVLAEAFF; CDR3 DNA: TGTGCCAGCAGTTTAGATAGTGTGCTTGCTGAAGCTTTCTTT
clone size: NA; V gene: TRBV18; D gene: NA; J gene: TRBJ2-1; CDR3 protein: CASSPPSRVNEQFF; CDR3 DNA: TGTGCCAGCTCACCACCTTCTCGGGTCAATGAGCAGTTCTTC
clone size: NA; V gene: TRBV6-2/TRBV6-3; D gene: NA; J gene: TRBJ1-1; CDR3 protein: CASSQASRTEAFF; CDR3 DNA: TGTGCCAGCAGTCAAGCATCGCGCACTGAAGCTTTCTTT
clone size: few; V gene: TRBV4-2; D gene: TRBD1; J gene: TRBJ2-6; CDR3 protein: CASSQVLQGVTGANVLTF; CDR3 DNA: TGTGCCAGCAGCCAAGTATTACAGGGGGTAACTGGGGCCAACGTCCTGACTTTC
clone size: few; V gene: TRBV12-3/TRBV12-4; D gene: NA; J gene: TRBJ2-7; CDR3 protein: CASRATGYEQYF; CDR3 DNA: TGTGCCAGCAGAGCTACAGGTTACGAGCAGTACTTC
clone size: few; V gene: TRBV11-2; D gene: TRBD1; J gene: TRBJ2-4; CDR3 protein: CASSSYMTGDAKNIQYF; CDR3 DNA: TGTGCCAGCAGCTCCTACATGACAGGGGATGCCAAAAACATTCAGTACTTC
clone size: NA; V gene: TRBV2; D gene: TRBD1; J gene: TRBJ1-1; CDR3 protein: CASSEVGQGEAFF; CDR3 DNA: TGTGCCAGCAGTGAAGTAGGACAGGGTGAAGCTTTCTTT
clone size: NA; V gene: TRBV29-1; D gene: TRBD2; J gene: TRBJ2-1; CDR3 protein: CSVGGLAVYNEQFF; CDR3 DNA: TGCAGCGTTGGAGGACTAGCGGTGTACAATGAGCAGTTCTTC
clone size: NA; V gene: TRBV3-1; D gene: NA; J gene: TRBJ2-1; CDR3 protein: CASSQDGLAWINEQFF; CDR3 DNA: TGTGCCAGCAGCCAAGATGGGCTCGCGTGGATCAATGAGCAGTTCTTC
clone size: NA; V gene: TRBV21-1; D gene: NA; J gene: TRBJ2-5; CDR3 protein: CASSNGHETQYF; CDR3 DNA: TGTGCCAGCAGCAACGGGCACGAGACCCAGTACTTC
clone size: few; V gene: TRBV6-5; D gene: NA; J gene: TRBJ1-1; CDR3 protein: CASSKDGRRLAEAFF; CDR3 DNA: TGTGCCAGCAGTAAAGACGGACGGCGGTTGGCTGAAGCTTTCTTT
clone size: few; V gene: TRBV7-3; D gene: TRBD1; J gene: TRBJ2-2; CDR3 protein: CASSSNPGTAQELFF; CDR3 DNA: TGTGCCAGCAGCTCCAACCCGGGGACAGCCCAAGAGCTGTTTTTT
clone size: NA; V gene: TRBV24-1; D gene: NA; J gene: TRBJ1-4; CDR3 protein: CATSDPGRFGGKLFF; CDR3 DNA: TGTGCCACCAGTGATCCCGGACGGTTTGGGGGAAAACTGTTTTTT
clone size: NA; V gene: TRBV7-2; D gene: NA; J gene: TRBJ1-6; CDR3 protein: CASRPGLTAPLHF; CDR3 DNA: TGTGCCAGCAGACCAGGCTTAACGGCACCCCTCCACTTT
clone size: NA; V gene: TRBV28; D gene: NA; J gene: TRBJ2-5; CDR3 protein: CASSFTGVGETQYF; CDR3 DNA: TGTGCCAGCAGTTTCACCGGGGTGGGGGAGACCCAGTACTTC
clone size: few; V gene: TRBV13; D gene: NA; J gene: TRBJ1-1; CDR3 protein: CASRPAGLILAFF; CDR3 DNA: TGTGCCAGCCGCCCGGCGGGGCTAATCTTAGCTTTCTTT
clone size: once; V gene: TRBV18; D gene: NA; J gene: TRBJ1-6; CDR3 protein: CASSPTISDSPLHF; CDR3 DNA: TGTGCCAGCTCACCAACGATTTCGGATTCACCCCTCCACTTT
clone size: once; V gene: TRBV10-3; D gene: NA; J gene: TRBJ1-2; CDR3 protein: CAISESQGNYGYTF; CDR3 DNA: TGTGCCATCAGTGAGTCGCAGGGGAACTATGGCTACACCTTC
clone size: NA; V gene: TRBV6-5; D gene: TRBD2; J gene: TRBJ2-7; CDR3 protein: CASRTLAGGSYEQYF; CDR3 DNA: TGTGCCAGCAGAACCCTAGCGGGGGGATCCTACGAGCAGTACTTC
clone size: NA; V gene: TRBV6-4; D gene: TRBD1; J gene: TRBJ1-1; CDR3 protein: CASSDYPGQGTEAFF; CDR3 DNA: TGTGCCAGCAGTGACTATCCGGGACAGGGGACTGAAGCTTTCTTT
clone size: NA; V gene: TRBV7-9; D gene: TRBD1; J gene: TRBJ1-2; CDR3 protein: CASSERTGDYGYTF; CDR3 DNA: TGTGCCAGCAGCGAGAGGACAGGGGACTATGGCTACACCTTC
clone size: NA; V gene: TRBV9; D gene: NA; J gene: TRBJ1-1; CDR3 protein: CASSAGTHDTEAFF; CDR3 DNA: TGTGCCAGCAGCGCCGGGACACATGACACTGAAGCTTTCTTT
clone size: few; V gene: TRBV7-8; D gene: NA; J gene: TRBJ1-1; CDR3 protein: CASSSSGRLNTEAFF; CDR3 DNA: TGTGCCAGCAGCTCCTCGGGACGGTTGAACACTGAAGCTTTCTTT
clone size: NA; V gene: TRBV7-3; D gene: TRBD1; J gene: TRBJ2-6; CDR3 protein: CASSARTGDSGANVLTF; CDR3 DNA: TGTGCCAGCAGCGCTAGGACAGGGGACTCTGGGGCCAACGTCCTGACTTTC
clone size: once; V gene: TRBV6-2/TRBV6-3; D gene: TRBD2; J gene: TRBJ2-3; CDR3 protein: CASSRGLAGEAYTQYF; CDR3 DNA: TGTGCCAGCAGCCGGGGACTAGCGGGAGAGGCGTATACGCAGTATTTT
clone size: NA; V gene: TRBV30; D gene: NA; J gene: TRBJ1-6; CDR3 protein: CAWSGNSPLHF; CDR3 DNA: TGTGCCTGGAGCGGTAATTCACCCCTCCACTTT
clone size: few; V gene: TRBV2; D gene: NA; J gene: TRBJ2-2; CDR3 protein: CASKLGSLETGELFF; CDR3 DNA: TGTGCCAGCAAGTTAGGCTCGTTGGAAACCGGGGAGCTGTTTTTT
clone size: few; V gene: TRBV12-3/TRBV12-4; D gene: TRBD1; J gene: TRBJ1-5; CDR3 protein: CASSFGQGLNQPQHF; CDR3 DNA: TGTGCCAGCAGTTTTGGACAGGGCCTCAATCAGCCCCAGCATTTT
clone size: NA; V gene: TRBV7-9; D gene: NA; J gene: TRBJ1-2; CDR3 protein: CASSFMARDGYTF; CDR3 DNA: TGTGCCAGCAGCTTCATGGCACGAGATGGCTACACCTTC
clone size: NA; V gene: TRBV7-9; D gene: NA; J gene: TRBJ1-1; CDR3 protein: CASSSLRSGEAFF; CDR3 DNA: TGTGCCAGCAGCTCCCTCAGGTCGGGAGAAGCTTTCTTT
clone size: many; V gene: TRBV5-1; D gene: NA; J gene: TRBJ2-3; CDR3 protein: CASSLDQEADTQYF; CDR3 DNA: TGCGCCAGCAGCTTGGATCAGGAGGCAGATACGCAGTATTTT
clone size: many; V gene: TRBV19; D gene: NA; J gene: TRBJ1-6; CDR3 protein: CASSRQSNSPLHF; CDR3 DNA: TGTGCCAGTAGTCGGCAGAGTAATTCACCCCTCCACTTT
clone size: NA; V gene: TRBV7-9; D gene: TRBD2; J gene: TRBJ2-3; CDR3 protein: CASSLTSGESDTQYF; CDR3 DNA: TGTGCCAGCAGCTTAACTAGCGGGGAATCAGATACGCAGTATTTT
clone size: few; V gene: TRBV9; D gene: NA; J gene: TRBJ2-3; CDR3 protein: CASSVPGADTQYF; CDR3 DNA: TGTGCCAGCAGCGTCCCCGGAGCAGATACGCAGTATTTT
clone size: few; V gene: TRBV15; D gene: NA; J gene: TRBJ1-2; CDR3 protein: CATSRDLQNYGYTF; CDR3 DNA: TGTGCCACCAGCAGAGATTTACAGAACTATGGCTACACCTTC
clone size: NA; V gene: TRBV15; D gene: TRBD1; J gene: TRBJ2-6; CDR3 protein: CATSRDRGRFSSGANVLTF; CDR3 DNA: TGTGCCACCAGCAGGGACAGGGGGCGCTTTTCCTCTGGGGCCAACGTCCTGACTTTC
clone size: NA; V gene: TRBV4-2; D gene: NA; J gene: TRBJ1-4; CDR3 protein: CASSPSGATNEKLFF; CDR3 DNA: TGTGCCAGCAGCCCCAGTGGTGCAACTAATGAAAAACTGTTTTTT
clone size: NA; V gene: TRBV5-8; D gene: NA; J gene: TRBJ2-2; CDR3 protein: CASSSDVNTGELFF; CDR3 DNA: TGTGCCAGCAGCTCGGACGTAAACACCGGGGAGCTGTTTTTT